Listed below are T cell receptor beta chains from one sample, sequenced in a study of shared clonotypes between healthy human individuals. TCRdb's copy holds only in-frame clones and misses some; the assay was immunoSEQ multiplex PCR. The sample comprises over a million clones, 98% of which are singletons, and approximately 0.4% rests with the top ten. Sequencing input: naive CD4+ T cells sorted from blood. The source of these receptors is a man younger than 45 in good health. Each CDR3 is given with its conserved first and last residue.

J gene: TRBJ1-4
V gene: TRBV29-1
CDR3 protein: CSVTRRVANEKLFF

J gene: TRBJ2-5
V gene: TRBV6-5
CDR3 protein: CASSPRRETQYF

J gene: TRBJ2-3
V gene: TRBV5-1
CDR3 protein: CASSAISGRGTDTQYF

J gene: TRBJ2-1
V gene: TRBV10-1
CDR3 protein: CASSEWGEQFF

J gene: TRBJ2-7
V gene: TRBV5-5
CDR3 protein: CASSPGTGISYEQYF

J gene: TRBJ2-3
V gene: TRBV2
CDR3 protein: CASGKREGTDTQYF

J gene: TRBJ2-3
V gene: TRBV7-9
CDR3 protein: CASSRGTSGRDSTDTQYF

J gene: TRBJ2-7
V gene: TRBV2
CDR3 protein: CASATGTPAQYF

J gene: TRBJ2-4
V gene: TRBV27
CDR3 protein: CASSFNFQTSGSGKNIQYF

J gene: TRBJ2-7
V gene: TRBV21-1
CDR3 protein: CASSNETGAFLAGAPFGYEQYF

J gene: TRBJ2-5
V gene: TRBV2
CDR3 protein: CASSGPAGVQETQYF

J gene: TRBJ1-2
V gene: TRBV7-2
CDR3 protein: CASRPTANYGYTF

J gene: TRBJ2-2
V gene: TRBV5-4
CDR3 protein: CASSPGQGRSGELFF

J gene: TRBJ2-3
V gene: TRBV2
CDR3 protein: CASSIQGFPDTQYF

J gene: TRBJ2-2
V gene: TRBV7-2
CDR3 protein: CASSLVINTGELFF

J gene: TRBJ1-1
V gene: TRBV18
CDR3 protein: CASSPFSGTNTEAFF

J gene: TRBJ2-7
V gene: TRBV6-5
CDR3 protein: CASRRQSPLSEQYF